The 17 T cell receptor beta chains given below trace back to one sample, sequenced in a study of blood T cell repertoires in COVID-19. Assay used: immunoSEQ multiplex PCR; TCRdb lists only in-frame clones, some missing. The sample has fewer than 400,000 clones, around four fifths seen once. The sequencing input was peripheral blood. These receptors were taken from a man aged 25-45 years with active or convalescent COVID-19.

This chain links TRBV10-3 with TRBJ2-5; D might be TRBD2 (7 bases). This CDR3 spans 14 amino acids. V gave up 7 bases and J gave up 0 bases, with 12 bases separating them. CDR1 is ENHRY and CDR2 is SYGVKD in the germline V gene. The CDR3 coding sequence is TGTGCCATCATGGGGGGGGCGGACCAAGAGACCCAGTACTTC. This translates into CAIMGGADQETQYF.

The rearrangement links TRBV9 to TRBJ2-3; 7 nucleotides line up with TRBD2. Losses at the gene ends were 3 bases for V and 1 base for J; bases not matched to a gene: 8. The CDR3 runs to 16 residues. The germline CDR1 and CDR2 sequences are SGDLS and YYNGEE. CDR3 nucleotides: TGTGCCAGCAGCGAGCGGGGCCGGGGGGGCACAGATACGCAGTATTTT. Protein sequence: CASSERGRGGTDTQYF.

The chain has TRBV28 and TRBJ1-2; 7 bases agree with TRBD1. The CDR3 runs 14 residues. Per germline, CDR1 MDHEN and CDR2 SYDVKM. Unmatched junction bases numbered 4, after V lost 3 bases and J lost 3 bases. The CDR3 region is CASSFDQGDYGYTF. CDR3 sequence (DNA): TGTGCCAGCAGTTTTGATCAGGGGGACTATGGCTACACCTTC.

This chain connects TRBV11-2 to TRBJ2-1; 8 bases align to TRBD2. Germline CDR1 is SGHAT and CDR2 is FQNNGV. This CDR3 has 15 residues. V was pared by 0 bases and J by 9 bases, with 7 bases of the junction left unmatched. The CDR3: CASSLERGGLSEQFF. The CDR3 coding sequence is TGTGCCAGCAGCTTAGAACGGGGGGGCCTTAGTGAGCAGTTCTTC.

The chain couples TRBV2 to TRBJ2-4; D gene uncertain. V was cut by 0 bases and J by 5 bases, with 11 bases left in between. In germline, CDR1 is SNHLY, CDR2 FYNNEI. There are 15 residues in the CDR3. As DNA, the CDR3 is TGTGCCAGCAGTGAAGCGCTTCAGGTAGAAAACATTCAGTACTTC. It is translated as CASSEALQVENIQYF.

This chain joins TRBV6-1 and TRBJ2-1, with D perhaps TRBD2 (7 bases). V was clipped by 3 bases and J by 2 bases, with 11 bases between them. Germline CDR1 reads MNHNS; CDR2 reads SASEGT. This CDR3 is 15 amino acids long. DNA of the CDR3: TGTGCCAGCAGTGAGGGGGGGCGACCCTACAATGAGCAGTTCTTC. Amino acid sequence: CASSEGGRPYNEQFF.

V is TRBV7-2 and J is TRBJ1-1; TRBD1 matches 9 bases. Germline lookup yields CDR1 SGHTA and CDR2 FQGNSA. V lost 3 bases to trimming and J lost 4 bases; unmatched junction nucleotides: 6. CDR3 length: 15 amino acids. The CDR3 nucleotides read TGTGCCAGCAGCTTGTTGGGACAGGGAGGCACTGAAGCTTTCTTT. It encodes CASSLLGQGGTEAFF. Based on the CDR3 plus reference TRBV7-2 and TRBJ1-1, the full variable domain is GAGVSQSPSNKVTEKGKDVELRCDPISGHTALYWYRQSLGQGLEFLIYFQGNSAPDKSGLPSDRFSAERTGGSVSTLTIQRTQQEDSAVYLCASSLLGQGGTEAFFGQGTRLTVV.

J is TRBJ2-7 and V is TRBV30; TRBD1 matches at 7 bases. The CDR3 runs 13 residues. Unmatched junction bases numbered 6, after V lost 2 bases and J lost 5 bases. CDR1 is GTSNPN, CDR2 SVGIG, per germline (reference sequence). The CDR3 nucleotides read TGTGCCTGGAGTCCGGACAGGTCCCACGAGCAGTACTTC. This codes for CAWSPDRSHEQYF.

This clone has just a few counts. The V call is TRBV29-1, the J call TRBJ1-6; 8 bases fit TRBD1. Germline values: CDR1 SQVTM, CDR2 ANQGSEA. CDR3 length equals 11 residues. The ends lost 5 bases at V and 11 bases at J; junction bases unmatched: 2. The CDR3 coding sequence is TGCAGCGTTCACAGGGGGACACCCCTCCACTTT. The encoded protein is CSVHRGTPLHF.

V and J are TRBV6-1 and TRBJ1-5; D is possibly TRBD1 (5 bases). Between the trimmed V and J ends, which lost 4 bases and 2 bases, there was a span of 15 bases. The germline gives CDR1 MNHNS, CDR2 SASEGT. The length of the CDR3 is 16 residues. In nucleotides, the CDR3 is TGTGCCAGCAGTGGAACAGGATTGATCGGCAATCAGCCCCAGCATTTT. Amino acids: CASSGTGLIGNQPQHF.

The V call is TRBV4-3, the J call TRBJ2-7; 8 bases align to TRBD2. With 1 base clipped from V and 3 bases from J, the junction kept 5 bases outside the gene matches. The V gene's germline CDR1 is LGHNA and CDR2 YSLEER. The length of the CDR3 is 15 residues. The CDR3 here is CASSQGLASLYEQYF. Here the CDR3 DNA reads TGCGCCAGCAGCCAAGGACTAGCGAGCCTCTACGAGCAGTACTTC.

The genes are TRBV18 and TRBJ2-2, with 11 positions matching TRBD2. V shed 1 base, J shed 3 bases, and the junction held 4 bases outside the gene matches. The CDR3 consists of 17 residues. The germline gives CDR1 KGHSH, CDR2 LQKENI. CDR3 DNA: TGTGCCAGCTCACCACGAGGACTAGCGGGTTACACCGGGGAGCTGTTTTTT. As protein: CASSPRGLAGYTGELFF.

The chain links TRBV29-1 to TRBJ2-5; tentative D call: TRBD1 (5 bases). Germline V CDR1 and CDR2: SQVTM, ANQGSEA. The CDR3 loop spans 11 amino acids. With 5 bases removed from V and 3 bases from J, the gap between germline ends came to 7 bases. The CDR3: CSVTREETQYF. The CDR3, as DNA: TGCAGCGTTACCAGGGAAGAGACCCAGTACTTC.

The chain employs TRBV5-1 and TRBJ2-7, with 7 bases lining up with TRBD1. The CDR3 sequence is 14 residues long. Germline lookup yields CDR1 SGHRS and CDR2 YFSETQ. V was clipped by 4 bases and J by 5 bases; unmatched bases: 9. The CDR3 sequence is CASSLDREVDEQYF. CDR3 bases: TGCGCCAGCAGCCTAGACAGGGAAGTCGACGAGCAGTACTTC.

The chain couples TRBV21-1 to TRBJ1-2; the D call in the table, TRBD1, was not verified against the DNA. TRBV21-1 is reported as a pseudogene. This CDR3 spans 17 amino acids. The DNA for the CDR3 is TGTGCCAGCAGCAAAGGCGGGGGACAGGGGCGTAACTATGGCTACACCTTC. Residues: CASSKGGGQGRNYGYTF.

The chain carries TRBV14 and TRBJ2-7; tentative D call: TRBD1 (5 bases). Germline V gene data show CDR1 as SGHDN and CDR2 as FVKESK. CDR3 length: 17 amino acids. Trimming took 4 bases from V and 0 from J, leaving 19 bases between them. This chain's CDR3 is CASSPTRNRTSSYEQYF. CDR3 DNA: TGTGCCAGCAGCCCCACACGAAACAGGACAAGCTCCTACGAGCAGTACTTC.

The chain has TRBV9 and TRBJ2-7, with 7 positions matching TRBD1. The germline CDR1 and CDR2 sequences are SGDLS and YYNGEE. The V gene end was trimmed by 4 bases and the J gene end by 0 bases; junction bases not matched to a gene: 7. The CDR3 extends over 15 amino acids. Here the CDR3 reads CASSPGTASSYEQYF. DNA of the CDR3: TGTGCCAGCAGCCCCGGGACAGCCAGCTCCTACGAGCAGTACTTC.